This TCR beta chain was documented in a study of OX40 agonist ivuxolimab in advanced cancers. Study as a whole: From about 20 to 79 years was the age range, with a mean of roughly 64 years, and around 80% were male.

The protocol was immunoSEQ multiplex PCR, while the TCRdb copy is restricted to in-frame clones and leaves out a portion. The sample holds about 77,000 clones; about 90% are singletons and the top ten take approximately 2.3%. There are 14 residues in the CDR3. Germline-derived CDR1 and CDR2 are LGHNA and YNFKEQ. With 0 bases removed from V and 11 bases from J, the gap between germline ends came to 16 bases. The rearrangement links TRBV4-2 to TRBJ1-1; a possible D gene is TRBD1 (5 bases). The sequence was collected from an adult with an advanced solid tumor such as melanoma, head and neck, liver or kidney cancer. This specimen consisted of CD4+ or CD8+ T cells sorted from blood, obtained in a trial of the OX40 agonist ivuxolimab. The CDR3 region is CASSQEAGLSGAFF. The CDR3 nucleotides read TGTGCCAGCAGCCAAGAGGCAGGGCTCAGTGGCGCTTTCTTT.